These 22 T cell receptor beta chains were all obtained from the same sample, sequenced in a study of beta chain features in type 1 diabetes. Isolated RNA was reverse transcribed in full, so expressed TCRB transcripts were sequenced. The assay was immunoSEQ multiplex PCR, and TCRdb's table has in-frame clones only and misses some. The sample lists 350,000 or so clones, roughly a fifth occurring once. Sequencing was done on a sample of naive CD4+ T cells from blood. Receptor source: a woman between 18 and 30 years old in good health.

This clone has just a few counts. This chain connects TRBV5-1 to TRBJ1-2, with 10 positions matching TRBD1. Germline V gives CDR1 SGHRS, CDR2 YFSETQ. This CDR3 has 15 amino acids. J lost 4 bases, V lost 5 bases, and 8 bases had no gene match. CDR3 in amino acids: CASRAGTGASYGYTF. Written as DNA, the CDR3 is TGCGCCAGCAGAGCCGGGACAGGGGCGAGCTATGGCTACACCTTC. Full variable domain (rest looked up from reference TRBV5-1 and TRBJ1-2): KAGVTQTPRYLIKTRGQQVTLSCSPISGHRSVSWYQQTPGQGLQFLFEYFSETQRNKGNFPGRFSGRQFSNSRSEMNVSTLELGDSALYLCASRAGTGASYGYTFGSGTRLTVV.

This clone turned up a few times. The rearrangement links TRBV14 to TRBJ2-5, with D tentatively TRBD1 (5 bases). The CDR3 loop spans 14 amino acids. Per germline, CDR1 SGHDN and CDR2 FVKESK. Trimming shortened V by 4 bases and J by 5 bases, and 14 bases separated the two germline ends. Written as DNA, the CDR3 is TGTGCCAGCAGCCTCCAGGGTCGGCCGGAGACCCAGTACTTC. Protein product: CASSLQGRPETQYF.

This clone turned up a few times. In DNA form, the CDR3 reads TGCAGTGTGGGAGTCAACACTGAAGCTTTCTTT. Its translation: CSVGVNTEAFF. The rearrangement joins TRBV20-1 to TRBJ1-1; D remains unclear. The V end was cut by 7 bases, the J end by 2 bases, with 8 bases between. The germline V gene has CDR1 DFQATT and CDR2 SNEGSKA (reference sequence). This CDR3 region has 11 residues.

The chain carries TRBV4-1 and TRBJ1-5, with D tentatively TRBD1 (5 bases). The V end lost 3 bases, the J end lost 6 bases, and 15 bases lay between the germline ends. Germline-derived CDR1 and CDR2 are MGHRA and YSYEKL. This CDR3 is built from 15 residues. CDR3 residues: CASSQMQQVTQPQHF. CDR3 DNA: TGCGCCAGCAGCCAGATGCAACAGGTGACTCAGCCCCAGCATTTT.

This clone was observed a single time. The chain joins TRBV11-2 to TRBJ2-5; TRBD2 agrees at 7 bases. The germline V gene encodes CDR1 SGHAT and CDR2 FQNNGV. The CDR3 contains 14 residues. J gave up 2 bases and V 4 bases, and 4 bases lay outside the gene matches. The CDR3, as DNA: TGTGCCAGCAGCTCTAGCGGATTACAAGAGACCCAGTACTTC. It encodes CASSSSGLQETQYF. Together with reference TRBV11-2 and TRBJ2-5, the CDR3 gives the full variable domain: EAGVAQSPRYKIIEKRQSVAFWCNPISGHATLYWYQQILGQGPKLLIQFQNNGVVDDSQLPKDRFSAERLKGVDSTLKIQPAKLEDSAVYLCASSSSGLQETQYFGPGTRLLVL.

A few counts support this clone. The V gene is TRBV20-1, the J gene TRBJ2-4, with no clear D. Germline loops: CDR1 DFQATT, CDR2 SNEGSKA (reference sequence). The V end was cut by 5 bases, the J end by 6 bases, with 5 bases between. This CDR3 has 10 amino acids. The CDR3 loop reads CSAVRNIQYF. The CDR3 nucleotides read TGCAGTGCTGTTCGAAACATTCAGTACTTC.

This clone was observed a few times. The chain links TRBV12-5 to TRBJ1-2; D is possibly TRBD1 (5 bases). Germline CDR1 reads LGHNT; CDR2 reads FRNRAP. V dropped 1 base and J dropped 6 bases, with 9 bases sitting between them. The CDR3 has 13 residues. CDR3 loop: CASGLAGLDGYTF. DNA for the CDR3: TGTGCTAGTGGTTTGGCAGGGTTGGATGGCTACACCTTC.

The chain joins TRBV5-6 to TRBJ1-2; TRBD1 aligns across 7 bases. This CDR3 spans 14 amino acids. Trimming cost V 3 bases and J 7 bases; bases outside gene matches: 9. CDR1 and CDR2 (germline): SGHDT, YYEEEE. CDR3 coding DNA: TGTGCCAGCAGCTGGGGGACAGTCCCCTCTGGCTACACCTTC. It codes for CASSWGTVPSGYTF.

The chain joins TRBV6-6 to TRBJ2-7; 7 bases are shared with TRBD2. CDR3 length: 12 amino acids. Germline V gives CDR1 MNHNY, CDR2 SVGAGI (reference sequence). J was trimmed by 4 bases and V by 7 bases; bases with no gene match: 4. This CDR3 reads CASTWGGYEQYF. The CDR3 DNA sequence: TGTGCCAGCACTTGGGGGGGGTACGAGCAGTACTTC.

This sequence joins TRBV7-2 and TRBJ2-1, with 13 bases fitting TRBD2. Trimming removed 5 bases from V and 7 bases from J; junction bases left unmatched: 5. The CDR3 is made up of 15 amino acids. CDR1 is SGHTA and CDR2 is FQGNSA in the germline V gene. The chain's CDR3 is CASSPGLAGANEQFF. The DNA for the CDR3 is TGTGCCAGCAGCCCCGGACTAGCGGGGGCAAATGAGCAGTTCTTC. The full variable domain, completed using reference TRBV7-2 and TRBJ2-1, is GAGVSQSPSNKVTEKGKDVELRCDPISGHTALYWYRQSLGQGLEFLIYFQGNSAPDKSGLPSDRFSAERTGGSVSTLTIQRTQQEDSAVYLCASSPGLAGANEQFFGPGTRLTVL.

The rearrangement links TRBV9 to TRBJ1-1; TRBD1 matches 11 bases. Germline CDR1 SGDLS, CDR2 YYNGEE. Trimming took 3 bases from V and 1 from J; bases not matched to a gene: 5. CDR3 length: 16 residues. The CDR3 region is CASSGDRGVGNTEAFF. CDR3 sequence (DNA): TGTGCCAGCAGCGGGGACAGGGGGGTTGGGAACACTGAAGCTTTCTTT. Using reference TRBV9 and TRBJ1-1 for the parts outside the CDR3, the full variable domain is DSGVTQTPKHLITATGQRVTLRCSPRSGDLSVYWYQQSLDQGLQFLIQYYNGEERAKGNILERFSAQQFPDLHSELNLSSLELGDSALYFCASSGDRGVGNTEAFFGQGTRLTVV.

V usage is TRBV5-1 and J usage is TRBJ2-3; 8 bases match TRBD1. The CDR3 is 17 residues long. The J segment lost 1 base and the V segment lost 3 bases, leaving 10 bases of the junction unmatched. Germline assignment: CDR1 SGHRS and CDR2 YFSETQ. As DNA, the CDR3 is TGCGCCAGCAGCTCGGACAGGGCGGTAGTGGGCACAGATACGCAGTATTTT. It specifies CASSSDRAVVGTDTQYF.

The genes are TRBV13 and TRBJ2-2; no firm D call. CDR3 size: 13 residues. Looked up from germline, CDR1 is PRHDT and CDR2 is FYEKMQ (reference sequence). Trimming cost V 2 bases and J 9 bases, with 10 bases left between them. The CDR3 here is CASSLRRIRELFF. DNA of the CDR3: TGTGCCAGCAGCTTAAGGCGGATCCGGGAGCTGTTTTTT.

This clone has just one count. The chain has TRBV11-2 and TRBJ1-1; no definite D call. Germline-derived CDR1 and CDR2 are SGHAT and FQNNGV. V lost 4 bases and J 5 bases, leaving 11 bases between the germline ends. This CDR3 contains 13 residues. CDR3 residues: CASSSLVRTEAFF. The CDR3 DNA is TGTGCCAGCAGCTCCTTAGTGAGGACTGAAGCTTTCTTT.

CDR3 in DNA: TGTGCCAGCAGCAAAGATACAATCTCGACAATGAACACTGAAGCTTTCTTT. This translates into CASSKDTISTMNTEAFF. The chain uses TRBV21-1 and TRBJ1-1; TRBD1, as called in the table, went unchecked against the DNA. TRBV21-1 is recorded as a pseudogene. This CDR3 comprises 17 residues.

The sample holds a few counts of this clone. The gene calls are TRBV4-2 and TRBJ2-7; D not resolved. The CDR3 totals 14 residues. Germline CDR1 is LGHNA and CDR2 is YNFKEQ. V lost 4 bases and J 5 bases, leaving 15 bases between the germline ends. In nucleotides, the CDR3 is TGTGCCAGCAGCCTAGATGGGCTACTGGACGAGCAGTACTTC. This encodes CASSLDGLLDEQYF.

This clone came up a few times. The chain has TRBV7-8 and TRBJ2-7, with a tentative D call TRBD1 (6 bases). CDR1 SGHVS and CDR2 FQNEAQ come from the germline V gene. Trimming took 4 bases from V and 8 from J, leaving 18 bases between them. The CDR3 extends over 14 amino acids. CDR3 DNA: TGTGCCAGCAGCTCAGGACAGCCTGCTTACAAGCAGTACTTC. The encoded protein is CASSSGQPAYKQYF.

The chain links TRBV7-9 to TRBJ2-1; 14 bases match TRBD2. CDR1 SEHNR and CDR2 FQNEAQ come from the germline V gene (reference sequence). J was trimmed by 9 bases and V by 8 bases; bases with no gene match: 6. This CDR3 contains 14 residues. The DNA for the CDR3 is TGTGCCAGCGTAGGGACTAGCGGGAGAAGTGAGCAGTTCTTC. It translates to CASVGTSGRSEQFF.

The CDR3 spells CAWNRQGARDYGYTF. The CDR3 DNA sequence: TGTGCCTGGAATAGACAGGGGGCACGCGACTATGGCTACACCTTC. The chain recombines TRBV30 with TRBJ1-2, with 10 bases lining up with TRBD1. Germline assignment: CDR1 GTSNPN and CDR2 SVGIG (reference sequence). CDR3 size: 15 residues. V trimming: 4 bases; J trimming: 3 bases; junction bases outside the gene matches: 8.

This clone came up a few times. The V call is TRBV5-1, the J call TRBJ1-1; 7 bases are shared with TRBD1. Germline V gives CDR1 SGHRS, CDR2 YFSETQ. This CDR3 has 14 amino acids. Unmatched junction bases numbered 6, after V lost 3 bases and J lost 4 bases. CDR3 DNA: TGCGCCAGCAGCTCAGACAGGGCGGGCACTGAAGCTTTCTTT. This encodes CASSSDRAGTEAFF. Combining the CDR3 with reference TRBV5-1 and TRBJ1-1 gives the whole variable domain KAGVTQTPRYLIKTRGQQVTLSCSPISGHRSVSWYQQTPGQGLQFLFEYFSETQRNKGNFPGRFSGRQFSNSRSEMNVSTLELGDSALYLCASSSDRAGTEAFFGQGTRLTVV.

About this clone: The sample contains more than one DNA sequence encoding this CDR3. The rearrangement joins TRBV18 to TRBJ2-5; 7 nucleotides align to TRBD1. The CDR3 spans 14 residues. In germline, CDR1 is KGHSH, CDR2 LQKENI. V trimming: 3 bases; J trimming: 1 base; junction bases outside the gene matches: 2. CDR3 region: CASSPGTVQETQYF. The CDR3 nucleotides read TGTGCCAGCTCACCCGGGACAGTCCAAGAGACCCAGTACTTC.

This clone came up a few times. The chain recombines TRBV2 with TRBJ2-7; TRBD2 matches 8 bases. The CDR3 has 17 residues. Germline CDR1 SNHLY, CDR2 FYNNEI. The V segment lost 2 bases and the J segment 0 bases; nucleotides outside the gene matches: 9. In DNA form, the CDR3 reads TGTGCCAGCAGTGAAAGGGTTAGCGGGACACTCTCCTACGAGCAGTACTTC. As protein: CASSERVSGTLSYEQYF. Complete variable domain (other parts from reference TRBV2 and TRBJ2-7): EPEVTQTPSHQVTQMGQEVILRCVPISNHLYFYWYRQILGQKVEFLVSFYNNEISEKSEIFDDQFSVERPDGSNFTLKIRSTKLEDSAMYFCASSERVSGTLSYEQYFGPGTRLTVT.